This entry lists 10 T cell receptor beta chains sequenced from one sample in a study of OX40 agonist ivuxolimab in advanced cancers. To prepare the library, the immunoSEQ multiplex PCR assay was applied. This immuneACCESS table, as held by TCRdb, lists in-frame sequences with V and J called but not all clones. Of the missing ones, under half trace to an unresolved V gene in checked studies; the others have no known cause. The sample yields about 17,000 clones; about four fifths were counted once. The leading ten clones occupy around 12% of the sample. The sequencing here drew on CD4+ or CD8+ T cells sorted from blood, taken in a trial of the OX40 agonist ivuxolimab. The receptors originated from an adult with an advanced solid tumor such as melanoma, head and neck, liver or kidney cancer.

The chain couples TRBV19 to TRBJ1-1, with unresolved D. The V and J ends lost 3 bases and 0 bases respectively, with 2 bases between them. The V gene's germline CDR1 is LNHDA and CDR2 SQIVND (reference sequence). This CDR3 is built from 12 residues. The CDR3, as DNA: TGTGCCAGTAGTATCCTGAACACTGAAGCTTTCTTT. Translating gives CASSILNTEAFF.

V and J are TRBV28 and TRBJ2-7; 12 nucleotides line up with TRBD1. The CDR3 spans 16 residues. CDR1 MDHEN and CDR2 SYDVKM come from the germline V gene. V shed 3 bases and J 9 bases; nucleotides not matched to a gene: 12. CDR3 residues: CASSFSRGTGGVLQYF. DNA for the CDR3: TGTGCCAGCAGTTTCTCACGGGGGACAGGGGGCGTACTGCAGTACTTC.

The V gene is TRBV11-2, the J gene TRBJ2-1; the match to TRBD2 covers 11 bases. In germline, CDR1 is SGHAT, CDR2 FQNNGV. The CDR3 runs 18 residues. V trimming: 0 bases; J trimming: 6 bases; junction bases outside the gene matches: 10. The CDR3 region is CASSLDAASGRRGNEQFF. The DNA of the CDR3 is TGTGCCAGCAGCTTAGATGCGGCTAGCGGGAGGCGGGGCAATGAGCAGTTCTTC.

The gene calls are TRBV4-3 and TRBJ1-1; D unresolved. The germline V and J ends were trimmed by 1 base and 0 bases, with 12 bases remaining between them. Germline V gene lookup returns CDR1 LGHNA and CDR2 YSLEER. The CDR3 extends over 16 amino acids. The CDR3 DNA reads TGCGCCAGCAGCCAAGTCTTTAACAGATTGAACACTGAAGCTTTCTTT. It is translated as CASSQVFNRLNTEAFF.

This chain joins TRBV5-4 and TRBJ2-5; D is perhaps TRBD2 (5 bases). Germline values: CDR1 SGHNT, CDR2 YYREEE (reference sequence). This CDR3 spans 16 amino acids. V was pared by 0 bases and J by 1 base, with 13 bases between. Written as DNA, the CDR3 is TGTGCCAGCAGCTTGGCGGGGTCATACTTCCAAGAGACCCAGTACTTC. Its protein is CASSLAGSYFQETQYF.

V gene TRBV28 combines with J gene TRBJ2-7, with 11 bases lining up with TRBD1. Germline V lookup: CDR1 MDHEN, CDR2 SYDVKM. The trim removed 4 bases at V and 1 base at J, leaving 3 bases unmatched. CDR3 length: 15 amino acids. CDR3 sequence (DNA): TGTGCCAGCAGTTCGGGGACAGGGGGTTCCTACGAGCAGTACTTC. This codes for CASSSGTGGSYEQYF.

V gene TRBV9 combines with J gene TRBJ1-2; weak D call: TRBD1 (5 bases). The CDR3 runs to 13 residues. V dropped 0 bases and J dropped 7 bases, with 10 bases sitting between them. The germline gives CDR1 SGDLS, CDR2 YYNGEE. In DNA, the CDR3 is TGTGCCAGCAGCGTAGGGAGGGGTGGTGGCTACACCTTC. This sequence encodes CASSVGRGGGYTF.

This clone was observed a handful of times. The J gene is TRBJ2-1, the V gene TRBV10-3; D might be TRBD2 (5 bases). From germline, CDR1 is ENHRY and CDR2 SYGVKD. CDR3 length: 13 residues. V lost 6 bases and J lost 4, with 10 bases in between. CDR3 nucleotides: TGTGCCATCAGAGAGGGTCATTACAATGAGCAGTTCTTC. The encoded protein is CAIREGHYNEQFF.

V and J are TRBV7-9 and TRBJ2-7; D might be TRBD1 (6 bases). Trimming took 5 bases from V and 3 from J, leaving 14 bases between them. There are 14 residues in the CDR3. Germline V CDR1 and CDR2: SEHNR, FQNEAQ (reference sequence). The CDR3 is CASSHTGQYYEQYF. Written as DNA, the CDR3 is TGTGCCAGCAGCCATACAGGACAGTACTACGAGCAGTACTTC.

The chain joins TRBV27 to TRBJ2-2; D remains ambiguous. Looked up from germline, CDR1 is MNHEY and CDR2 is SMNVEV (reference sequence). This CDR3 comprises 13 residues. Trimming took 5 bases from V and 5 from J, leaving 9 bases between them. CDR3 region: CASSAGKTGELFF. The CDR3 DNA reads TGTGCCAGCAGTGCCGGAAAAACCGGGGAGCTGTTTTTT.